This TCR beta chain was captured by sequencing in a study of Tregs in tolerant kidney transplant recipients. This clone was recorded once. The CDR3 is 16 amino acids. Trimming took 1 base from V and 3 from J; bases not matched to a gene: 6. The V gene's germline CDR1 is KGHSH and CDR2 LQKENI. Data came from immunoSEQ multiplex PCR; TCRdb stores just in-frame clones and leaves some out. There are roughly 250,000 clones in the sample; about 80% occur only once, and over 0.5% lies in the top ten. The chain carries TRBV18 and TRBJ2-5, with 9 bases lining up with TRBD2. Sequenced: CD4+ T cells from blood. This clonotype was obtained from a human donor in good health. CDR3 in amino acids: CASSPLSGGSKETQYF. In DNA, the CDR3 is TGTGCCAGCTCACCACTAAGCGGGGGGTCCAAAGAGACCCAGTACTTC.